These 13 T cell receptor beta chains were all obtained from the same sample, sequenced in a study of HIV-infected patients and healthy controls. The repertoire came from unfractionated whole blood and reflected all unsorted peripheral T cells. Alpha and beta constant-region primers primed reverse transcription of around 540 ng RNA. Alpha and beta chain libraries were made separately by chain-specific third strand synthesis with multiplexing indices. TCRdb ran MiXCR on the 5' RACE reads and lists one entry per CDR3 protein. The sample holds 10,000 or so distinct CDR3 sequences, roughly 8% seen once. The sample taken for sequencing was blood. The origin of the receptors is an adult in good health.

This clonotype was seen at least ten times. Written as DNA, the CDR3 is TGTGCCAGCAAGGGGCCCCAAGCTTTCTTT. Translating gives CASKGPQAFF. V and J are TRBV2 and TRBJ1-1; a weak D match, TRBD1 (5 bases). CDR1 and CDR2 from the germline V gene are SNHLY and FYNNEI. The CDR3 totals 10 residues. V gave up 7 bases and J gave up 9 bases, with 9 bases separating them.

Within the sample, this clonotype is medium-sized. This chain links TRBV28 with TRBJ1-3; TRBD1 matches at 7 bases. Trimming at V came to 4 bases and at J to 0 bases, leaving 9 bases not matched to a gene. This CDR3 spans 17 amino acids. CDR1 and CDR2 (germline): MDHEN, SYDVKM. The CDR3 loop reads CASSSPGQKDSGNTIYF. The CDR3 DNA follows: TGTGCCAGCAGTTCCCCGGGACAGAAGGACTCTGGAAACACCATATATTTT. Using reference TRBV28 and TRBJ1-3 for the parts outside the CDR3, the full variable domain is DVKVTQSSRYLVKRTGEKVFLECVQDMDHENMFWYRQDPGLGLRLIYFSYDVKMKEKGDIPEGYSVSREKKERFSLILESASTNQTSMYLCASSSPGQKDSGNTIYFGEGSWLTVV.

For the CDR3, the DNA is TGTGCCAGCAGCGACGGGACATTGTACAATGAGCAGTTCTTC. Protein sequence: CASSDGTLYNEQFF. The chain links TRBV5-4 to TRBJ2-1; possibly TRBD1 for D (6 bases). The CDR3 is made up of 14 amino acids. Germline assignment: CDR1 SGHNT and CDR2 YYREEE (reference sequence). V dropped 4 bases and J dropped 4 bases, with 12 bases sitting between them.

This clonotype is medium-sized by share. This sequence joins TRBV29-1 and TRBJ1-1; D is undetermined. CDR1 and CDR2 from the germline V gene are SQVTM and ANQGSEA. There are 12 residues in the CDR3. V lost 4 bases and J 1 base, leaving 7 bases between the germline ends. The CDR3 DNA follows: TGCAGCGTTGGGACGGGGAACACTGAAGCTTTCTTT. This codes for CSVGTGNTEAFF.

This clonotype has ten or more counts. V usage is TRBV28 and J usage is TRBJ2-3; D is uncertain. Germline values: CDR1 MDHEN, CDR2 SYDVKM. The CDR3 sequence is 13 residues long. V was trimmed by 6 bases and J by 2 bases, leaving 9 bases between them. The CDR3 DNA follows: TGTGCCAGCAGCCGACCCTTCACAGATACGCAGTATTTT. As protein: CASSRPFTDTQYF.

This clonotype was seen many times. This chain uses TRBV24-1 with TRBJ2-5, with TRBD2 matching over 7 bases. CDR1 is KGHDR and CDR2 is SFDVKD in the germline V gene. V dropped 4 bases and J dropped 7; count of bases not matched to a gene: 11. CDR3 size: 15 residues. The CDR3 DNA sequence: TGTGCCACCAGTGACCCCCGGACTAGTGGGGGGACCCAGTACTTC. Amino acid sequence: CATSDPRTSGGTQYF.

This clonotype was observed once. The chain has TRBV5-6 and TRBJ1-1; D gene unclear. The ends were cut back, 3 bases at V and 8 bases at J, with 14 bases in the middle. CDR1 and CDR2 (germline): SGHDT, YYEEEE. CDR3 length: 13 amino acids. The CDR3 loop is CASSSTEGYEAFF. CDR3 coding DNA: TGTGCCAGCAGCTCAACCGAGGGTTACGAAGCTTTCTTT.

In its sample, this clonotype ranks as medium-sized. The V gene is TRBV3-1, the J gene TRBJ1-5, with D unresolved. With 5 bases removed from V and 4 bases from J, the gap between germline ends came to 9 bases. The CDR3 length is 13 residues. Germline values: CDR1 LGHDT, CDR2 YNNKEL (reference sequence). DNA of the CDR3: TGTGCCAGCAGCATCAGGAGTAATCAGCCCCAGCATTTT. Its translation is CASSIRSNQPQHF. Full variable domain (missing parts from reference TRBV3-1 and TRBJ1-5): DTAVSQTPKYLVTQMGNDKSIKCEQNLGHDTMYWYKQDSKKFLKIMFSYNNKELIINETVPNRFSPKSPDKAHLNLHINSLELGDSAVYFCASSIRSNQPQHFGDGTRLSIL.

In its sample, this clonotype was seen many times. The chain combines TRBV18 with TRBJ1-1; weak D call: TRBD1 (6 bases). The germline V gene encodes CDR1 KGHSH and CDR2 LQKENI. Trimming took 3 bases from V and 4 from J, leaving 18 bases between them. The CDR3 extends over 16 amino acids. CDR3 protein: CASSPGPPGAGTEAFF. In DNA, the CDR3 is TGTGCCAGCTCACCCGGCCCCCCGGGGGCCGGCACTGAAGCTTTCTTT. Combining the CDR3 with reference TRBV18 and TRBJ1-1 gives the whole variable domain NAGVMQNPRHLVRRRGQEARLRCSPMKGHSHVYWYRQLPEEGLKFMVYLQKENIIDESGMPKERFSAEFPKEGPSILRIQQVVRGDSAAYFCASSPGPPGAGTEAFFGQGTRLTVV.

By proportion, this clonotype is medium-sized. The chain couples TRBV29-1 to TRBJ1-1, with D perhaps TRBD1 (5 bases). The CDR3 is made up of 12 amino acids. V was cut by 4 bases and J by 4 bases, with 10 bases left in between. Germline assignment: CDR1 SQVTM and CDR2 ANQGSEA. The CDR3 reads CSVVGVGTEAFF. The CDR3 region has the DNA TGCAGCGTTGTGGGGGTGGGCACTGAAGCTTTCTTT.

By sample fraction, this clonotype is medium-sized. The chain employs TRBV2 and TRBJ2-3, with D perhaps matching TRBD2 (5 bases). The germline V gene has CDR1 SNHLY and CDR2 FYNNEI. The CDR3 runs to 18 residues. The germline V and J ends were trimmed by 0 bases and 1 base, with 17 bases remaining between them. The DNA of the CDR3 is TGTGCCAGCAGTGAAGCATCGGCGGGCCTGGGAGGCACAGATACGCAGTATTTT. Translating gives CASSEASAGLGGTDTQYF.

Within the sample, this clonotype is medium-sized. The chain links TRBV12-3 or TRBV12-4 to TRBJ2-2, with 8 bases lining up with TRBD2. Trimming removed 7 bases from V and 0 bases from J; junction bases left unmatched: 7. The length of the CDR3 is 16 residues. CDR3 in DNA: TGTGCCAGCAATGAGCGGGGGAGCACGAACACCGGGGAGCTGTTTTTT. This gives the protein CASNERGSTNTGELFF.

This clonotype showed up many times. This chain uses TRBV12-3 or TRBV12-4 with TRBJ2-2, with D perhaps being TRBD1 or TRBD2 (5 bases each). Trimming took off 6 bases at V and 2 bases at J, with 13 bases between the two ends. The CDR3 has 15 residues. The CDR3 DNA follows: TGTGCCAGCAGCGTCTGGGGGTCCAACACCGGGGAGCTGTTTTTT. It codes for CASSVWGSNTGELFF.